Listed below are T cell receptor beta chains from one sample, sequenced in a study of T cell changes during pregnancy in multiple sclerosis. Data came from immunoSEQ multiplex PCR; TCRdb stores just in-frame clones and leaves some out. The profile shows 40,000 to 50,000 clones, approximately 94% of them singletons. Here the sequenced sample was CD4+ T cells from peripheral blood mononuclear cells, taken in the third trimester of pregnancy. The origin of the receptors is a female donor with multiple sclerosis, enrolled in a pregnancy study. CDR3s include the opening cysteine and the closing phenylalanine or tryptophan. Each record gives: clone size, D gene, J gene, V gene, CDR3 protein, CDR3 DNA. A D gene is named only where the DNA matches it firmly. Size values are once, few and many counts, or a class for expanded clones, and some rows have none.

abundance: -
d_gene: TRBD2
j_gene: TRBJ2-1
v_gene: TRBV7-3
CDR3aa: CASSLLSGNYNEQFF
CDR3nt: TGTGCCAGCAGCTTGCTAAGCGGGAACTACAATGAGCAGTTCTTC

abundance: -
d_gene: -
j_gene: TRBJ2-5
v_gene: TRBV5-1
CDR3aa: CASSLTGLQETQYF
CDR3nt: TGCGCCAGCAGCTTGACGGGACTCCAAGAGACCCAGTACTTC

abundance: -
d_gene: -
j_gene: TRBJ1-5
v_gene: TRBV2
CDR3aa: CASSEGGRRRNQPQHF
CDR3nt: TGTGCCAGCAGTGAAGGAGGGCGACGGAGGAATCAGCCCCAGCATTTT

abundance: -
d_gene: -
j_gene: TRBJ2-7
v_gene: TRBV7-2
CDR3aa: CASSLVGGPTYEQYF
CDR3nt: TGTGCCAGCAGCTTAGTGGGCGGGCCGACCTACGAGCAGTACTTC

abundance: -
d_gene: -
j_gene: TRBJ1-2
v_gene: TRBV7-2
CDR3aa: CASSLASYYGYTF
CDR3nt: TGTGCCAGCAGCTTAGCCTCGTACTATGGCTACACCTTC

abundance: -
d_gene: -
j_gene: TRBJ1-6
v_gene: TRBV11-3
CDR3aa: CASSLGRVSNSPLHF
CDR3nt: TGTGCCAGCAGCTTAGGCAGGGTCTCCAATTCACCCCTCCACTTT

abundance: -
d_gene: -
j_gene: TRBJ1-5
v_gene: TRBV6-1
CDR3aa: CASSEASGFPQHF
CDR3nt: TGTGCCAGCAGTGAAGCGTCTGGCTTCCCCCAGCATTTT

abundance: -
d_gene: TRBD1
j_gene: TRBJ1-2
v_gene: TRBV6-4
CDR3aa: CASRPGTGGSNYGYTF
CDR3nt: TGTGCCAGCAGACCCGGGACAGGGGGAAGTAACTATGGCTACACCTTC

abundance: medium-sized
d_gene: -
j_gene: TRBJ1-1
v_gene: TRBV30
CDR3aa: CAWSVRDRSEAFF
CDR3nt: TGTGCCTGGAGTGTCCGAGACAGGTCTGAAGCTTTCTTT

abundance: -
d_gene: TRBD2
j_gene: TRBJ2-3
v_gene: TRBV11-2
CDR3aa: CASSLIAGLDTQYF
CDR3nt: TGTGCCAGCAGCTTAATAGCGGGGCTAGATACGCAGTATTTT

abundance: -
d_gene: TRBD2
j_gene: TRBJ2-7
v_gene: TRBV19
CDR3aa: CASSMTVGRLAALEEQYF
CDR3nt: TGTGCCAGTAGTATGACTGTCGGTCGACTAGCGGCCTTGGAAGAGCAGTACTTC

abundance: -
d_gene: TRBD1
j_gene: TRBJ2-1
v_gene: TRBV15
CDR3aa: CATQQGQGKGVEQFF
CDR3nt: TGTGCCACACAGCAAGGACAGGGGAAGGGAGTTGAGCAGTTCTTC

abundance: -
d_gene: TRBD1
j_gene: TRBJ2-5
v_gene: TRBV15
CDR3aa: CATSRGNRGNIETQYF
CDR3nt: TGTGCCACCAGCAGAGGGAACAGGGGGAATATAGAGACCCAGTACTTC

abundance: -
d_gene: -
j_gene: TRBJ1-4
v_gene: TRBV9
CDR3aa: CASSVGQGGEKLFF
CDR3nt: TGTGCCAGCAGCGTAGGGCAGGGAGGTGAAAAACTGTTTTTT

abundance: -
d_gene: -
j_gene: TRBJ2-5
v_gene: TRBV7-2
CDR3aa: CASSLDGGPGETQYF
CDR3nt: TGTGCCAGCAGCTTAGACGGCGGGCCCGGAGAGACCCAGTACTTC

abundance: -
d_gene: -
j_gene: TRBJ1-2
v_gene: TRBV7-2
CDR3aa: CASSETSGAAGRGYTF
CDR3nt: TGTGCCAGCAGCGAAACTTCGGGAGCCGCAGGACGAGGCTACACCTTC

abundance: -
d_gene: -
j_gene: TRBJ2-7
v_gene: TRBV7-2
CDR3aa: CASSFGPDNEQYF
CDR3nt: TGTGCCAGCAGCTTTGGTCCCGACAACGAGCAGTACTTC

abundance: -
d_gene: -
j_gene: TRBJ1-6
v_gene: TRBV28
CDR3aa: CASSSGVWPLHF
CDR3nt: TGTGCCAGCAGTTCTGGAGTGTGGCCCCTCCACTTT

abundance: -
d_gene: TRBD2
j_gene: TRBJ2-1
v_gene: TRBV29-1
CDR3aa: CSVELSSGRGDEQFF
CDR3nt: TGCAGCGTTGAGTTAAGTAGCGGGAGGGGGGATGAGCAGTTCTTC

abundance: -
d_gene: TRBD1
j_gene: TRBJ2-2
v_gene: TRBV7-9
CDR3aa: CASSLPGQGNTGELFF
CDR3nt: TGTGCCAGCAGCTTACCGGGACAGGGTAACACCGGGGAGCTGTTTTTT

abundance: -
d_gene: -
j_gene: TRBJ2-5
v_gene: TRBV20-1
CDR3aa: CSAYPVETQYF
CDR3nt: TGCAGTGCTTATCCGGTGGAGACCCAGTACTTC

abundance: -
d_gene: TRBD1
j_gene: TRBJ2-6
v_gene: TRBV6-1
CDR3aa: CASSDGTAPSGANVLTF
CDR3nt: TGTGCCAGCAGTGACGGGACAGCCCCCTCTGGGGCCAACGTCCTGACTTTC

abundance: once
d_gene: TRBD2
j_gene: TRBJ2-7
v_gene: TRBV27
CDR3aa: CASSGTSGAYEQYF
CDR3nt: TGTGCCAGCAGCGGGACTAGCGGAGCCTACGAGCAGTACTTC

abundance: -
d_gene: -
j_gene: TRBJ1-4
v_gene: TRBV30
CDR3aa: CAWSVSLRGGELLFF
CDR3nt: TGTGCCTGGAGTGTAAGCTTAAGGGGCGGCGAGCTGCTGTTTTTT

abundance: -
d_gene: -
j_gene: TRBJ1-5
v_gene: TRBV18
CDR3aa: CASSPGRADQPQHF
CDR3nt: TGTGCCAGCTCACCTGGCAGGGCGGATCAGCCCCAGCATTTT

abundance: -
d_gene: -
j_gene: TRBJ2-7
v_gene: TRBV27
CDR3aa: CASSLVVPSAGEQYF
CDR3nt: TGTGCCAGCAGTTTAGTGGTCCCCAGCGCCGGCGAGCAGTACTTC

abundance: -
d_gene: TRBD1
j_gene: TRBJ1-4
v_gene: TRBV15
CDR3aa: CATSRERDRDLFF
CDR3nt: TGTGCCACCAGCAGAGAGAGGGACAGAGATCTGTTTTTT

abundance: -
d_gene: -
j_gene: TRBJ1-4
v_gene: TRBV9
CDR3aa: CASSRSDKTYNEKLFF
CDR3nt: TGTGCCAGCAGCAGATCGGACAAGACCTATAATGAAAAACTGTTTTTT

abundance: -
d_gene: -
j_gene: TRBJ1-2
v_gene: TRBV18
CDR3aa: CASSPEYNDRNYGYTF
CDR3nt: TGTGCCAGCTCACCGGAATACAACGACAGGAACTATGGCTACACCTTC

abundance: -
d_gene: -
j_gene: TRBJ1-2
v_gene: TRBV10-3
CDR3aa: CAISEQGGYTF
CDR3nt: TGTGCCATCAGTGAACAGGGCGGCTACACCTTC

abundance: -
d_gene: TRBD1
j_gene: TRBJ1-1
v_gene: TRBV6-5
CDR3aa: CAIGTVKNTEAFF
CDR3nt: TGTGCCATAGGGACAGTAAAAAACACTGAAGCTTTCTTT

abundance: -
d_gene: TRBD1
j_gene: TRBJ1-1
v_gene: TRBV7-8
CDR3aa: CASSLVVGQGASEAFF
CDR3nt: TGTGCCAGCAGCTTAGTTGTTGGGCAGGGGGCAAGTGAAGCTTTCTTT

abundance: -
d_gene: TRBD1
j_gene: TRBJ1-2
v_gene: TRBV4-1
CDR3aa: CASSQDDRGRDYGYTF
CDR3nt: TGCGCCAGCAGCCAAGACGACAGGGGCAGGGACTATGGCTACACCTTC

abundance: -
d_gene: TRBD1
j_gene: TRBJ2-7
v_gene: TRBV28
CDR3aa: CATASDRVYEQYF
CDR3nt: TGTGCCACTGCCTCGGACAGGGTCTACGAGCAGTACTTC

abundance: -
d_gene: TRBD2
j_gene: TRBJ2-5
v_gene: TRBV9
CDR3aa: CASSVGLAGTRLLETQYF
CDR3nt: TGTGCCAGCAGCGTAGGTCTAGCGGGGACCCGATTGCTAGAGACCCAGTACTTC

abundance: once
d_gene: TRBD1
j_gene: TRBJ1-4
v_gene: TRBV7-9
CDR3aa: CASSSATGTNEKLFF
CDR3nt: TGTGCCAGCAGCTCGGCGACAGGGACTAATGAAAAACTGTTTTTT

abundance: -
d_gene: -
j_gene: TRBJ1-2
v_gene: TRBV14
CDR3aa: CASSQVETGGYTF
CDR3nt: TGTGCCAGCAGCCAAGTTGAGACAGGAGGCTACACCTTC

abundance: -
d_gene: TRBD1
j_gene: TRBJ1-1
v_gene: TRBV18
CDR3aa: CASSSNPGGAYTEAFF
CDR3nt: TGTGCCAGCTCATCAAATCCAGGGGGCGCTTACACTGAAGCTTTCTTT

abundance: -
d_gene: TRBD1
j_gene: TRBJ1-5
v_gene: TRBV28
CDR3aa: CASSLTPRQLQGSNQPQHF
CDR3nt: TGTGCCAGCAGTTTAACTCCAAGACAACTACAGGGGAGCAATCAGCCCCAGCATTTT

abundance: -
d_gene: TRBD2
j_gene: TRBJ2-3
v_gene: TRBV4-2
CDR3aa: CASSQEWGLAGGADTQYF
CDR3nt: TGTGCCAGCAGCCAAGAGTGGGGACTAGCGGGGGGAGCAGATACGCAGTATTTT

abundance: -
d_gene: -
j_gene: TRBJ2-7
v_gene: TRBV28
CDR3aa: CASSAGPYEQYF
CDR3nt: TGTGCCAGCAGTGCGGGCCCCTACGAGCAGTACTTC

abundance: -
d_gene: -
j_gene: TRBJ2-2
v_gene: TRBV10-3
CDR3aa: CAISEYFGRGNTGELFF
CDR3nt: TGTGCCATCAGTGAGTATTTCGGCAGAGGGAACACCGGGGAGCTGTTTTTT

abundance: -
d_gene: -
j_gene: TRBJ2-3
v_gene: TRBV14
CDR3aa: CASSRINREDTQYF
CDR3nt: TGTGCCAGCAGCCGCATTAACAGGGAAGATACGCAGTATTTT

abundance: -
d_gene: -
j_gene: TRBJ2-3
v_gene: TRBV7-6
CDR3aa: CASSLGSLMSADTQYF
CDR3nt: TGTGCCAGCAGCTTAGGATCCCTAATGAGCGCAGATACGCAGTATTTT

abundance: -
d_gene: TRBD2
j_gene: TRBJ2-3
v_gene: TRBV7-6
CDR3aa: CASSLAVGLATDTQYF
CDR3nt: TGTGCCAGCAGCTTAGCGGTGGGACTAGCCACAGATACGCAGTATTTT

abundance: -
d_gene: TRBD2
j_gene: TRBJ2-3
v_gene: TRBV19
CDR3aa: CASSTWTSGSTDTQYF
CDR3nt: TGTGCCAGTAGTACCTGGACTAGCGGGAGCACAGATACGCAGTATTTT

abundance: -
d_gene: -
j_gene: TRBJ2-7
v_gene: TRBV6-1
CDR3aa: CASSWERSYEQYF
CDR3nt: TGTGCCAGCAGCTGGGAGAGGTCCTACGAGCAGTACTTC

abundance: few
d_gene: TRBD2
j_gene: TRBJ2-1
v_gene: TRBV5-1
CDR3aa: CASALGSSGAGNEQFF
CDR3nt: TGCGCCAGCGCCTTAGGAAGTAGCGGGGCGGGCAATGAGCAGTTCTTC

abundance: -
d_gene: -
j_gene: TRBJ2-6
v_gene: TRBV27
CDR3aa: CASKSANSGANVLTF
CDR3nt: TGTGCCAGCAAGAGCGCTAACTCTGGGGCCAACGTCCTGACTTTC

abundance: -
d_gene: -
j_gene: TRBJ2-1
v_gene: TRBV5-4
CDR3aa: CASRLEGRHSYNEQFF
CDR3nt: TGTGCCAGCAGACTGGAGGGGCGGCACTCCTACAATGAGCAGTTCTTC

abundance: -
d_gene: TRBD1
j_gene: TRBJ1-2
v_gene: TRBV30
CDR3aa: CAWKKGQVYGYTF
CDR3nt: TGTGCCTGGAAAAAAGGACAGGTCTATGGCTACACCTTC

abundance: -
d_gene: -
j_gene: TRBJ2-2
v_gene: TRBV10-3
CDR3aa: CAISASLRVDTGELFF
CDR3nt: TGTGCCATCAGCGCAAGTCTCAGGGTCGACACCGGGGAGCTGTTTTTT

abundance: -
d_gene: -
j_gene: TRBJ1-2
v_gene: TRBV7-2
CDR3aa: CASSLRLGEKDYGYTF
CDR3nt: TGTGCCAGCAGCTTAAGGTTAGGAGAAAAGGACTATGGCTACACCTTC

abundance: -
d_gene: -
j_gene: TRBJ1-2
v_gene: TRBV11-3
CDR3aa: CASSLEGRGGSYGYTF
CDR3nt: TGTGCCAGCAGCTTAGAAGGTCGGGGAGGATCCTATGGCTACACCTTC

abundance: -
d_gene: -
j_gene: TRBJ1-5
v_gene: TRBV27
CDR3aa: CASSLFLNQPQHF
CDR3nt: TGTGCCAGCAGTTTATTCCTTAATCAGCCCCAGCATTTT

abundance: -
d_gene: TRBD1
j_gene: TRBJ2-2
v_gene: TRBV6-5
CDR3aa: CASLPGDRASGELFF
CDR3nt: TGTGCCAGCCTCCCGGGGGACAGGGCCTCCGGGGAGCTGTTTTTT

abundance: -
d_gene: -
j_gene: TRBJ1-2
v_gene: TRBV2
CDR3aa: CASSVGQGGSGYTF
CDR3nt: TGTGCCAGCAGTGTAGGCCAGGGCGGTTCTGGCTACACCTTC